The subject of this entry is one T cell receptor beta chain. Its antigen is unknown. The record originates from a study of graft-versus-host responses after intestinal transplantation. V gave up 4 bases and J gave up 0 bases; unmatched junction bases: 3. Germline-derived CDR1 and CDR2 are SGHRS and YFSETQ. This CDR3 spans 15 amino acids. Regarding the study as a whole: High graft-versus-host to host-versus-graft T cell clonal ratios marked allografts of patients with graft-donor macrochimerism.

Method: immunoSEQ multiplex PCR; TCRdb's copy keeps in-frame clones and lacks some. The sample carries 95,000 to 150,000 clones, approximately 92% recorded once. Specimen: unstimulated CD4+ T cells sorted from spleen or lymph node cells, collected before intestinal transplant. J is TRBJ2-7 and V is TRBV5-1; 11 nucleotides line up with TRBD2. The clonotype comes from a human donor who received an intestinal transplant. The CDR3 coding sequence is TGCGCCAGCAGCACCGGACTAGCGGGCTCCTACGAGCAGTACTTC. Protein: CASSTGLAGSYEQYF.